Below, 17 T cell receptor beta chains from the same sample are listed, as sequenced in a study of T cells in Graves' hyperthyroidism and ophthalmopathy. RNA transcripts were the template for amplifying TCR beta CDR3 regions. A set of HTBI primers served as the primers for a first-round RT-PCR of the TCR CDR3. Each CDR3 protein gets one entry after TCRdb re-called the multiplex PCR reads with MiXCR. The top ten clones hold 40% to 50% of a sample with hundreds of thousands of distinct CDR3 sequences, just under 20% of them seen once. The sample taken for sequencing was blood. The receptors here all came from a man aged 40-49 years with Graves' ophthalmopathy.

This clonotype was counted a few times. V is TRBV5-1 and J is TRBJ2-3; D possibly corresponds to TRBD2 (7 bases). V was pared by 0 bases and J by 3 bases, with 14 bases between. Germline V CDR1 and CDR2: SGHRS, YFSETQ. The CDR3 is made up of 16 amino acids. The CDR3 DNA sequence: TGCGCCAGCAGCTTGGCCGAGGGGGGGAGAACAGATACGCAGTATTTT. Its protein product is CASSLAEGGRTDTQYF.

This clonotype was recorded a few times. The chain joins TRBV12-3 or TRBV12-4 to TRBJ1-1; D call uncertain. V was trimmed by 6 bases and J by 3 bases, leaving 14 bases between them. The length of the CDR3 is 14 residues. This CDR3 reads CASRPNLADTEAFF. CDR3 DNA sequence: TGTGCCAGCAGACCCAACCTCGCAGACACTGAAGCTTTCTTT.

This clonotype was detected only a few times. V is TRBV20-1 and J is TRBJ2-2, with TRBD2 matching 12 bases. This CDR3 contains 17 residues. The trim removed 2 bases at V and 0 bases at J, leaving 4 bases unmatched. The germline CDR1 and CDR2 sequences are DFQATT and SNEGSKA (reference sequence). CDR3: CSARPTSGGANTGELFF. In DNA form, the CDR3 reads TGCAGTGCTAGACCGACTAGCGGGGGCGCGAACACCGGGGAGCTGTTTTTT.

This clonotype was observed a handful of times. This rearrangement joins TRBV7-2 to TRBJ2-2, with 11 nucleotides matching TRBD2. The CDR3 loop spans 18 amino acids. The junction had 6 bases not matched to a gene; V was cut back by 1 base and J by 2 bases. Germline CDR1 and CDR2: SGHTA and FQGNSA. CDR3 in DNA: TGTGCCAGCAGCTTAGGGGTGACTAGCGGGGCCAACACCGGGGAGCTGTTTTTT. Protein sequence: CASSLGVTSGANTGELFF.

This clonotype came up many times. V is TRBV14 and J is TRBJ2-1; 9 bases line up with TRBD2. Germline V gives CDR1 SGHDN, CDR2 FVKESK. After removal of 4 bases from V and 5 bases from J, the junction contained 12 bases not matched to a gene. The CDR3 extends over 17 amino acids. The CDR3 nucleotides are TGTGCCAGCAGCCCTGAGAGTAGCGGGGGTTACCACAATGAGCAGTTCTTC. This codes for CASSPESSGGYHNEQFF. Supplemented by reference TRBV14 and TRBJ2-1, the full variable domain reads EAGVTQFPSHSVIEKGQTVTLRCDPISGHDNLYWYRRVMGKEIKFLLHFVKESKQDESGMPNNRFLAERTGGTYSTLKVQPAELEDSGVYFCASSPESSGGYHNEQFFGPGTRLTVL.

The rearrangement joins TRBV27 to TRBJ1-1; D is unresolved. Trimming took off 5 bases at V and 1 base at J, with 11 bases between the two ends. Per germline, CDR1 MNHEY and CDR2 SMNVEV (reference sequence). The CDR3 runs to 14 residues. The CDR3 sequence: CASSGAGRNTEAFF. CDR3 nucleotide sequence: TGTGCCAGCAGTGGCGCTGGGAGGAACACTGAAGCTTTCTTT.

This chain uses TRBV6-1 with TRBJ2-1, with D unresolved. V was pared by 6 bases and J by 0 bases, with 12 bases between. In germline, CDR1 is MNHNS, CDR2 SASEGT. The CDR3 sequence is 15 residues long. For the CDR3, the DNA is TGTGCCAGCAGCGTAGACCAAAACTCCTACAATGAGCAGTTCTTC. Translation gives CASSVDQNSYNEQFF.

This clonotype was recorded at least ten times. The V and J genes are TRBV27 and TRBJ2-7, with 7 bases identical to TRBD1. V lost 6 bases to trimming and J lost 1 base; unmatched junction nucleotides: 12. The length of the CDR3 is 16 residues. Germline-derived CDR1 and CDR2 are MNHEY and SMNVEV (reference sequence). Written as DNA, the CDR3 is TGTGCCAGCAGCGCCTCCGGGACAGTACGTTCCTACGAGCAGTACTTC. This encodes CASSASGTVRSYEQYF.

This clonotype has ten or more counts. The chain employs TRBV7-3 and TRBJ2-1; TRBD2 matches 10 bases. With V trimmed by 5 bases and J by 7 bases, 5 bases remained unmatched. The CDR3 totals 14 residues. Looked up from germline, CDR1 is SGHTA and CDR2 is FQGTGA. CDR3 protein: CASSVAGGGNEQFF. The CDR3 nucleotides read TGTGCCAGCAGCGTAGCGGGGGGTGGAAATGAGCAGTTCTTC.

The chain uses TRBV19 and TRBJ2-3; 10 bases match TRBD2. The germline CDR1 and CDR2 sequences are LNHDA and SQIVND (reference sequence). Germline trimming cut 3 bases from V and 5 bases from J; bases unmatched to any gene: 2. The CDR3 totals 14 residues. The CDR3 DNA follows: TGTGCCAGTAGTATTAGCGGGGGGCAAGATACGCAGTATTTT. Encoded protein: CASSISGGQDTQYF. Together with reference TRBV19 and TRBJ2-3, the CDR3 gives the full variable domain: DGGITQSPKYLFRKEGQNVTLSCEQNLNHDAMYWYRQDPGQGLRLIYYSQIVNDFQKGDIAEGYSVSREKKESFPLTVTSAQKNPTAFYLCASSISGGQDTQYFGPGTRLTVL.

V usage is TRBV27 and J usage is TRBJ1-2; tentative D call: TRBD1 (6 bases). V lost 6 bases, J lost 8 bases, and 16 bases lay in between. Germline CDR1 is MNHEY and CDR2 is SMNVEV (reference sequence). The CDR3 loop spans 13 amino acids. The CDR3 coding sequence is TGTGCCAGCAGCCTTAACAGGGCAGGAGGCTACACCTTC. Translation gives CASSLNRAGGYTF.

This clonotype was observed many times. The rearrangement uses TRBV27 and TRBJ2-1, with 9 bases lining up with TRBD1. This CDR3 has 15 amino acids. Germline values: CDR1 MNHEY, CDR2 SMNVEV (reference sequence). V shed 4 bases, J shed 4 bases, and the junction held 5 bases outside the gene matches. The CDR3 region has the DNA TGTGCCAGCAGTTACGACAGGGGGTATTACAATGAGCAGTTCTTC. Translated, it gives CASSYDRGYYNEQFF.

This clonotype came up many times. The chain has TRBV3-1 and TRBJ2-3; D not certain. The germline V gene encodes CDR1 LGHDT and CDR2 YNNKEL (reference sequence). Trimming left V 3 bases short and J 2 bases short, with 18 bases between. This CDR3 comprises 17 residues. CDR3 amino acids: CASSQGRFQKFTDTQYF. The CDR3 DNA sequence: TGTGCCAGCAGCCAGGGCAGGTTTCAAAAATTCACAGATACGCAGTATTTT.

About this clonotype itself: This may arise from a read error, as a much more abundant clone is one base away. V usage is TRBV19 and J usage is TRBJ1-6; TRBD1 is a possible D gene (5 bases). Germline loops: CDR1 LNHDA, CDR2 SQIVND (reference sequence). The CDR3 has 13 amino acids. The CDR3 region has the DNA TGTACCAGTGGGCTACAGGATAATTCACCCCTCCACTTT. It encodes CTSGLQDNSPLHF.

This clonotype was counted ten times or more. The CDR3 DNA reads as TGTGCCAGCAGCTCCGGGGGGAGTGGCTCCTACGAGCAGTACTTC. Protein sequence: CASSSGGSGSYEQYF. The rearrangement joins TRBV7-2 to TRBJ2-7; 7 bases are a match to TRBD2. The V and J ends lost 4 bases and 0 bases, in that order; junction bases with no gene match: 6. The CDR3 extends over 15 amino acids. Germline CDR1 and CDR2: SGHTA and FQGNSA.

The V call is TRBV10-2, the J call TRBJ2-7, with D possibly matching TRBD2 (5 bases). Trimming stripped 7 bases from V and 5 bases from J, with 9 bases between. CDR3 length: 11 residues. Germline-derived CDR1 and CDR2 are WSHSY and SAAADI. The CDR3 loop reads CASTLGDEQYF. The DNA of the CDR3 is TGCGCCAGCACCCTCGGGGACGAGCAGTACTTC.

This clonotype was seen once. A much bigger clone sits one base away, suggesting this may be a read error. CDR3 in DNA: TGTGGCAGCTCACCAGCCCTTCAAGAGACCCAGTACTTC. Translated, it gives CGSSPALQETQYF. The chain has TRBV18 and TRBJ2-5; the D is unclear. Germline assignment: CDR1 KGHSH and CDR2 LQKENI. The CDR3 consists of 13 residues.